This T cell receptor beta chain was sequenced during a study of blood T cell repertoires in COVID-19. TCRdb's copy holds only in-frame clones and misses some; the assay was immunoSEQ multiplex PCR. The table includes about 190,000 clones, approximately 90% detected once. The CDR3 totals 14 residues. In germline, CDR1 is SGHNT, CDR2 YYREEE (reference sequence). V was shortened by 4 bases and J by 1 base, with 11 bases between the two germline ends. V is TRBV5-4 and J is TRBJ1-1; possible D gene TRBD1, 6 bases. The sequencing sample was made of peripheral blood. This TCR came from a woman aged 18-35 years who had recovered from COVID-19. In nucleotides, the CDR3 is TGTGCCAGCAGCGCCAAAGGGGGGAACACTGAAGCTTTCTTT. Its protein product is CASSAKGGNTEAFF.